Each of the 7 T cell receptor beta chains below was sequenced from the same sample in a study of T cells in Graves' hyperthyroidism and ophthalmopathy. It was RNA transcripts that yielded the amplified TCR beta CDR3 regions. TCR CDR3 underwent first-round RT-PCR with the HTBI primer set. From the multiplex PCR reads, TCRdb called clonotypes with MiXCR, one entry per CDR3 protein. The sample yields hundreds of thousands of distinct CDR3 sequences, around 14% seen once. Sequencing was carried out using blood. The receptors were gathered from a woman aged 18-29 years with Graves' hyperthyroidism.

This clonotype was observed a few times. The chain couples TRBV7-6 to TRBJ2-7; D might be TRBD1 or TRBD2, each matching 5 bases. The V gene's germline CDR1 is SGHVS and CDR2 FNYEAQ. There are 15 residues in the CDR3. The V end was cut by 4 bases, the J end by 5 bases, with 18 bases between. The CDR3 DNA reads TGTGCCAGCAGCTCGACCGGAGAGGGGTTTCACGAGCAGTACTTC. Protein: CASSSTGEGFHEQYF. The complete variable domain, with remaining parts taken from reference TRBV7-6 and TRBJ2-7, reads GAGVSQSPRYKVTKRGQDVALRCDPISGHVSLYWYRQALGQGPEFLTYFNYEAQQDKSGLPNDRFSAERPEGSISTLTIQRTEQRDSAMYRCASSSTGEGFHEQYFGPGTRLTVT.

This clonotype was observed a handful of times. V usage is TRBV5-1 and J usage is TRBJ2-7; D gene unclear. V lost 1 base, J lost 2 bases, and 10 bases lay in between. Per germline, CDR1 SGHRS and CDR2 YFSETQ. This CDR3 is 14 amino acids long. CDR3: CASSLTRHTYEQYF. CDR3 nucleotide sequence: TGCGCCAGCAGCTTGACCAGGCACACCTACGAGCAGTACTTC.

The CDR3 sequence: CASSQSTLTFYGYTF. The CDR3 coding sequence is TGCGCCAGCAGCCAGTCGACACTAACTTTCTATGGCTACACCTTC. The chain combines TRBV4-3 with TRBJ1-2; no reliable D call. Germline CDR1 LGHNA, CDR2 YSLEER. This CDR3 is 15 amino acids long. Trimming removed 3 bases from V and 4 bases from J, with 15 bases in between.

This clonotype was found a few times. The chain links TRBV7-6 to TRBJ1-2; 7 positions match TRBD1. Trimming took 1 base from V and 0 from J; bases not matched to a gene: 8. The CDR3 is 17 amino acids. The germline CDR1 and CDR2 sequences are SGHVS and FNYEAQ. This CDR3 reads CASSLGTGQTANYGYTF. CDR3 nucleotides: TGTGCCAGCAGCTTAGGGACGGGACAGACTGCTAACTATGGCTACACCTTC.

This clonotype has ten or more counts. V usage is TRBV7-6 and J usage is TRBJ2-7; 11 nucleotides match TRBD1. V was clipped by 6 bases and J by 4 bases; unmatched bases: 8. The CDR3 covers 15 residues. Germline CDR1 SGHVS, CDR2 FNYEAQ. In DNA form, the CDR3 reads TGTGCCAGCAGGGCCGGGACAGGGGGTTTTTACGAGCAGTACTTC. The encoded protein is CASRAGTGGFYEQYF.

This clonotype appeared many times. The chain carries TRBV6-2 or TRBV6-3 and TRBJ1-5; D may be TRBD1 (5 bases). The CDR3 has 20 residues. Trimming removed 2 bases at V and 3 bases at J, with 26 bases between. The germline V gene encodes CDR1 MNHEY and CDR2 SVGEGT. The CDR3 is CASSYNRQARVRGTNQPQHF. The CDR3 DNA reads as TGTGCCAGCAGTTACAATCGCCAGGCTCGGGTTAGAGGGACCAATCAGCCCCAGCATTTT.

This clonotype was counted between two and nine times. This rearrangement joins TRBV12-3 or TRBV12-4 to TRBJ2-3; D may match TRBD1 or TRBD2 (6 bases each). CDR3 length equals 16 residues. V gave up 3 bases and J gave up 3 bases, with 16 bases separating them. CDR3 in DNA: TGTGCCAGCAGTTTGCAGGGAGGTAGGGGGACAGATACGCAGTATTTT. Its protein is CASSLQGGRGTDTQYF.